These 31 T cell receptor beta chains originate from one sample sequenced in a study of shared clonotypes between healthy human individuals. In the naive CD8 group, cells lacked CD45RO and were positively selected for CCR7, so terminally differentiated effector memory CD45RA+ cells were left out. The assay was immunoSEQ multiplex PCR, and TCRdb's table has in-frame clones only and misses some. The sample records around 2,000,000 clones, just over 90% being singletons. Input material: naive CD8+ T cells from PBMCs. All receptors derive from a man aged 18-30 years in good health. Some clones in this sample may be carry-over from other donors' samples.

The chain uses TRBV4-1 and TRBJ1-4; D unclear. The ends were cut back, 1 base at V and 8 bases at J, with 20 bases in the middle. Germline lookup yields CDR1 MGHRA and CDR2 YSYEKL. This CDR3 region has 17 residues. Written as DNA, the CDR3 is TGCGCCAGCAGCCAAGGGATAGGTCCTACTACCTACGAAAAACTGTTTTTT. Its translation is CASSQGIGPTTYEKLFF.

This rearrangement joins TRBV10-2 to TRBJ1-2, with unresolved D. Germline assignment: CDR1 WSHSY and CDR2 SAAADI. V shed 0 bases and J shed 3 bases, with 11 bases lying between them. The CDR3 loop spans 15 amino acids. The CDR3, as DNA: TGCGCCAGCAGTGAGTCAAGGGCCATGGACTATGGCTACACCTTC. This gives the protein CASSESRAMDYGYTF.

This rearrangement joins TRBV7-9 to TRBJ2-5; 9 nucleotides align to TRBD1. The CDR3 length is 16 residues. CDR1 SEHNR and CDR2 FQNEAQ come from the germline V gene (reference sequence). Trimming removed 4 bases from V and 5 bases from J; junction bases left unmatched: 11. This chain's CDR3 is CASSSHPDRGGETQYF. DNA for the CDR3: TGTGCCAGCAGCTCGCACCCGGACAGGGGAGGGGAGACCCAGTACTTC.

The chain carries TRBV27 and TRBJ1-2, with D possibly matching TRBD1 (5 bases). V lost 5 bases, J lost 8 bases, and 12 bases lay in between. The CDR3 length is 12 residues. In germline, CDR1 is MNHEY, CDR2 SMNVEV (reference sequence). The chain's CDR3 is CASSTRDRGYTF. CDR3 DNA: TGTGCCAGCAGTACCCGGGACCGAGGCTACACCTTC.

The chain has TRBV7-9 and TRBJ2-5, with TRBD1 matching over 7 bases. The CDR3 covers 15 residues. With V trimmed by 6 bases and J by 1 base, 8 bases remained unmatched. Germline V lookup: CDR1 SEHNR, CDR2 FQNEAQ (reference sequence). CDR3 amino acids: CASSPIGTAQETQYF. CDR3 sequence (DNA): TGTGCCAGCAGTCCTATAGGGACAGCCCAAGAGACCCAGTACTTC.

With regard to this clone: This sample also contains other DNA sequences that code for the same CDR3. The CDR3 here is CASSQTGTASYEQYF. CDR3 DNA: TGCGCCAGCAGCCAAACCGGGACAGCCTCCTACGAGCAGTACTTC. The chain couples TRBV4-1 to TRBJ2-7; 7 nucleotides align to TRBD1. Trimming removed 2 bases from V and 0 bases from J; junction bases left unmatched: 4. CDR3 length: 15 amino acids. Germline V gives CDR1 MGHRA, CDR2 YSYEKL.

In the case of this clone: Given a much more abundant clone one base away, this may be a read error. Different DNA sequences within this sample yield the same CDR3. The DNA of the CDR3 is TGTGCCAGTAGTCCGGGACAGGGGCCCTACGAGCAGTACTTC. Translation: CASSPGQGPYEQYF. The rearrangement joins TRBV19 to TRBJ2-7; 10 bases align to TRBD1. Germline-derived CDR1 and CDR2 are LNHDA and SQIVND (reference sequence). CDR3 size: 14 residues. The V segment lost 5 bases and the J segment 2 bases; nucleotides outside the gene matches: 3.

J is TRBJ1-1 and V is TRBV5-1; D gene unclear. This CDR3 has 14 residues. CDR1 and CDR2 (germline): SGHRS, YFSETQ. V lost 4 bases to trimming and J lost 1 base, with 11 bases between them. As DNA, the CDR3 is TGCGCCAGCAGCCCCTCACGACAGAACACTGAAGCTTTCTTT. This gives the protein CASSPSRQNTEAFF.

As concerns this clone: The same CDR3 arises from other DNA sequences in this sample as well. The genes are TRBV19 and TRBJ2-7; 10 bases fit TRBD1. Germline-derived CDR1 and CDR2 are LNHDA and SQIVND (reference sequence). V dropped 5 bases and J dropped 1; count of bases not matched to a gene: 2. The CDR3 is made up of 14 amino acids. CDR3 coding DNA: TGTGCCAGTAGTTGGACAGGGGGTTCCTACGAGCAGTACTTC. Translating gives CASSWTGGSYEQYF.

This clone was seen once. The chain combines TRBV27 with TRBJ1-2, with D hard to call. V lost 2 bases to trimming and J lost 8 bases, with 12 bases between them. The germline CDR1 and CDR2 sequences are MNHEY and SMNVEV (reference sequence). The CDR3 spans 13 residues. The CDR3 DNA is TGTGCCAGCAGTTTAATCGGCGAGCGCGGCTACACCTTC. This codes for CASSLIGERGYTF.

The V and J genes are TRBV2 and TRBJ2-3; D might be TRBD2 (6 bases). V was clipped by 6 bases and J by 2 bases, with 15 bases between them. The CDR3 has 15 residues. The germline V gene encodes CDR1 SNHLY and CDR2 FYNNEI. CDR3 sequence (DNA): TGTGCCAGCAGACCAAGGGAGGTTTCCACAGATACGCAGTATTTT. The encoded protein is CASRPREVSTDTQYF.

The chain joins TRBV25-1 to TRBJ2-7; 12 nucleotides match TRBD2. CDR1 is MGHDK, CDR2 SYGVNS, per germline. The V segment lost 3 bases and the J segment 3 bases; nucleotides outside the gene matches: 6. The CDR3 runs 16 residues. The CDR3 loop reads CASSDPPTSGSYEQYF. The DNA of the CDR3 is TGTGCCAGCAGTGATCCCCCGACTAGCGGGAGCTACGAGCAGTACTTC.

The gene calls are TRBV7-8 and TRBJ2-1, with TRBD2 matching over 8 bases. This CDR3 spans 17 amino acids. Germline CDR1 is SGHVS and CDR2 is FQNEAQ. J gave up 2 bases and V 4 bases, and 10 bases lay outside the gene matches. CDR3: CASSSVTSGRTYNEQFF. The CDR3 bases are TGTGCCAGCAGCTCTGTTACTAGCGGTAGAACCTACAATGAGCAGTTCTTC.

The chain links TRBV27 to TRBJ2-3; no firm D call. The CDR3 contains 15 residues. Germline lookup yields CDR1 MNHEY and CDR2 SMNVEV (reference sequence). V was pared by 2 bases and J by 1 base, with 10 bases between. The CDR3 loop is CASSLGAFRTDTQYF. Here the CDR3 DNA reads TGTGCCAGCAGTTTAGGTGCCTTCCGCACAGATACGCAGTATTTT.

J is TRBJ2-7 and V is TRBV5-1, with a tentative D call TRBD2 (6 bases). The CDR3 contains 15 residues. V was shortened by 0 bases and J by 4 bases, with 14 bases between the two germline ends. Germline CDR1 reads SGHRS; CDR2 reads YFSETQ. As DNA, the CDR3 is TGCGCCAGCAGCTTGGTGGGGGGTTGGGGTTACGAGCAGTACTTC. As protein: CASSLVGGWGYEQYF.

The rearrangement links TRBV9 to TRBJ1-2; 7 nucleotides align to TRBD1. CDR1 is SGDLS, CDR2 YYNGEE, per germline. Trimming cost V 3 bases and J 5 bases; bases outside gene matches: 10. This CDR3 region has 15 residues. The CDR3 sequence: CASSENRGGRYGYTF. The CDR3 DNA reads TGTGCCAGCAGCGAAAACAGGGGTGGTCGATATGGCTACACCTTC.

This rearrangement joins TRBV27 to TRBJ2-3; D possibly matches TRBD1 or TRBD2 (5 bases each). The ends were cut back, 8 bases at V and 5 bases at J, with 17 bases in the middle. The CDR3 has 14 amino acids. The germline V gene has CDR1 MNHEY and CDR2 SMNVEV (reference sequence). Written as DNA, the CDR3 is TGTGCCAGCGGACTGGGACCCGGAATAGATACGCAGTATTTT. Its translation: CASGLGPGIDTQYF.

The chain carries TRBV13 and TRBJ2-1; 11 positions agree with TRBD2. The CDR3 extends over 13 amino acids. V trimming: 10 bases; J trimming: 5 bases; junction bases outside the gene matches: 4. Germline V gene data show CDR1 as PRHDT and CDR2 as FYEKMQ (reference sequence). CDR3 sequence: CATPGLADNEQFF. CDR3 nucleotide sequence: TGTGCCACGCCGGGACTAGCGGACAATGAGCAGTTCTTC.

The rearrangement uses TRBV5-1 and TRBJ2-7; 7 nucleotides align to TRBD1. V shed 1 base, J shed 2 bases, and the junction held 15 bases outside the gene matches. The CDR3 length is 18 residues. The germline CDR1 and CDR2 sequences are SGHRS and YFSETQ. CDR3: CASSLNRPVAQGAYEQYF. In DNA, the CDR3 is TGCGCCAGCAGCTTGAACCGACCGGTAGCTCAGGGGGCCTACGAGCAGTACTTC.

The CDR3 spells CATRRFDQETQYF. The CDR3 DNA follows: TGTGCCACTCGGAGATTCGATCAAGAGACCCAGTACTTC. The chain employs TRBV2 and TRBJ2-5; D not certain. Germline assignment: CDR1 SNHLY and CDR2 FYNNEI. The CDR3 covers 13 residues. The ends were cut back, 10 bases at V and 2 bases at J, with 14 bases in the middle.

The chain uses TRBV27 and TRBJ2-2; D possibly corresponds to TRBD1 (6 bases). The V and J ends lost 3 bases and 4 bases respectively, with 21 bases between them. The CDR3 has 18 residues. Germline CDR1 MNHEY, CDR2 SMNVEV (reference sequence). CDR3 DNA: TGTGCCAGCAGTTTCACCCTCCAGACAGGACAAATCACCGGGGAGCTGTTTTTT. This codes for CASSFTLQTGQITGELFF.

The V and J genes are TRBV13 and TRBJ2-7; 10 bases fit TRBD1. The CDR3 sequence is 16 residues long. Germline V gene sequence: CDR1 PRHDT, CDR2 FYEKMQ (reference sequence). The V gene end was trimmed by 4 bases and the J gene end by 4 bases; junction bases not matched to a gene: 10. The chain's CDR3 is CASSYGQGDSIYEQYF. DNA of the CDR3: TGTGCCAGCAGCTACGGACAGGGGGACTCTATTTACGAGCAGTACTTC.

The chain uses TRBV28 and TRBJ2-1; 10 bases are shared with TRBD2. After removal of 7 bases from V and 5 bases from J, the junction contained 23 bases not matched to a gene. Germline V gives CDR1 MDHEN, CDR2 SYDVKM. The CDR3 totals 20 residues. Here the CDR3 reads CASTPPAQGILAGTNNEQFF. For the CDR3, the DNA is TGTGCCAGCACCCCCCCCGCCCAGGGAATACTAGCGGGGACAAACAATGAGCAGTTCTTC.

The chain has TRBV13 and TRBJ2-5; D might be TRBD1 (5 bases). The germline CDR1 and CDR2 sequences are PRHDT and FYEKMQ (reference sequence). The V end lost 5 bases, the J end lost 3 bases, and 19 bases lay between the germline ends. The CDR3 sequence is 16 residues long. The CDR3 region is CASSPAARVGEETQYF. CDR3 nucleotides: TGTGCCAGCAGCCCCGCGGCCAGGGTAGGAGAAGAGACCCAGTACTTC.

The chain carries TRBV7-9 and TRBJ1-1; D gene ambiguous. Germline values: CDR1 SEHNR, CDR2 FQNEAQ (reference sequence). V was clipped by 5 bases and J by 0 bases, with 13 bases between them. The CDR3 loop spans 15 amino acids. CDR3 sequence reads: CASSLSVALNTEAFF. The CDR3 DNA reads TGTGCCAGCAGCCTCTCGGTGGCGCTGAACACTGAAGCTTTCTTT.

The rearrangement joins TRBV10-3 to TRBJ1-4; D perhaps matches TRBD1 (6 bases). This CDR3 contains 16 residues. Trimming shortened V by 10 bases and J by 0 bases, and 18 bases separated the two germline ends. The germline V gene has CDR1 ENHRY and CDR2 SYGVKD. The CDR3 reads CATKSGGRATNEKLFF. The CDR3 DNA sequence: TGTGCCACCAAGTCGGGGGGCCGGGCAACTAATGAAAAACTGTTTTTT.

This clone was seen only once. The chain couples TRBV28 to TRBJ1-2; 8 bases map to TRBD1. The ends lost 3 bases at V and 6 bases at J; junction bases unmatched: 9. In germline, CDR1 is MDHEN, CDR2 SYDVKM. This CDR3 is built from 15 residues. CDR3 DNA: TGTGCCAGCAGTTTGACAAGGCAGGGGGCTAATGGCTACACCTTC. Encoded protein: CASSLTRQGANGYTF.

CDR3 bases: TGTGCCAGCAGTGAATTCAGGGGGCTGCATGGCTACACCTTC. This sequence encodes CASSEFRGLHGYTF. The chain recombines TRBV6-1 with TRBJ1-2; 8 positions agree with TRBD1. With V trimmed by 2 bases and J by 6 bases, 5 bases remained unmatched. CDR3 length: 14 residues. Per germline, CDR1 MNHNS and CDR2 SASEGT.

V gene TRBV11-2 combines with J gene TRBJ2-7; 13 positions agree with TRBD2. Unmatched junction bases numbered 5, after V lost 4 bases and J lost 5 bases. The CDR3 length is 15 residues. From germline, CDR1 is SGHAT and CDR2 FQNNGV. For the CDR3, the DNA is TGTGCCAGCAGCTCGATTGGACTAGCGGGAGACGAGCAGTACTTC. Protein: CASSSIGLAGDEQYF.

The chain links TRBV28 to TRBJ2-1; 10 bases align to TRBD2. CDR1 MDHEN and CDR2 SYDVKM come from the germline V gene. V lost 4 bases to trimming and J lost 0 bases; unmatched junction nucleotides: 3. The CDR3 totals 16 residues. CDR3 region: CASSSSGSHSYNEQFF. DNA of the CDR3: TGTGCCAGCAGTTCTAGCGGGAGCCACTCCTACAATGAGCAGTTCTTC.

The chain recombines TRBV4-2 with TRBJ2-3, with no clear D. The CDR3 loop spans 16 amino acids. Germline V gene sequence: CDR1 LGHNA, CDR2 YNFKEQ. Trimming took off 0 bases at V and 0 bases at J, with 10 bases between the two ends. CDR3 nucleotide sequence: TGTGCCAGCAGCCAAGAAGGCAGGTCTAGCACAGATACGCAGTATTTT. It codes for CASSQEGRSSTDTQYF.